The 14 T cell receptor beta chains reported below all come from one sample, sequenced in a study of shared clonotypes between healthy human individuals. Naive CD8 cells lacked CD45RO, underwent positive selection for CCR7 and left out terminally differentiated effector memory CD45RA+ cells. TCRdb's table, derived via immunoSEQ multiplex PCR, lists solely in-frame clones and lacks some. The data show more than 2 million clones, over 85% seen once. Sequencing was performed on naive CD8+ T cells sorted from blood. The receptor source for this set is a man younger than 35 in good health.

A single count supports this clone. This chain uses TRBV7-8 with TRBJ2-7, with 7 bases lining up with TRBD2. The germline CDR1 and CDR2 sequences are SGHVS and FQNEAQ. The CDR3 contains 15 residues. Trimming took 5 bases from V and 1 from J; bases not matched to a gene: 8. The CDR3 DNA sequence: TGTGCCAGCAGCCAGAGCGGGGTTGGGTCCTACGAGCAGTACTTC. Encoded protein: CASSQSGVGSYEQYF.

The chain carries TRBV6-5 and TRBJ1-2, with D perhaps matching TRBD1 (5 bases). The germline V gene has CDR1 MNHEY and CDR2 SVGAGI. The CDR3 spans 12 residues. Between the trimmed V and J ends, which lost 6 bases and 10 bases, there was a span of 15 bases. CDR3 bases: TGTGCCAGCAGCTATGGGGACTTTATCTACACCTTC. The encoded protein is CASSYGDFIYTF.

This clone was found a few times. The same CDR3 arises from other DNA sequences in this sample as well. This chain uses TRBV30 with TRBJ2-3; the D is unclear. This CDR3 region has 12 residues. Trimming took 0 bases from V and 4 from J, leaving 5 bases between them. Germline CDR1 is GTSNPN and CDR2 is SVGIG (reference sequence). The CDR3 DNA sequence: TGTGCCTGGAGTGTAGGGTCAGATACGCAGTATTTT. This codes for CAWSVGSDTQYF.

This clone was found once. The chain is built from TRBV2 and TRBJ2-1, with 8 nucleotides matching TRBD1. This CDR3 region has 15 residues. Germline lookup yields CDR1 SNHLY and CDR2 FYNNEI. The junction had 7 bases not matched to a gene; V was cut back by 7 bases and J by 2 bases. This chain's CDR3 is CASTSRDRTYNEQFF. CDR3 nucleotides: TGTGCCAGCACTTCGAGGGACAGGACCTACAATGAGCAGTTCTTC.

Only one count was recorded for this clone. This chain uses TRBV7-9 with TRBJ2-5; 10 nucleotides agree with TRBD1. Germline loops: CDR1 SEHNR, CDR2 FQNEAQ (reference sequence). The CDR3 extends over 17 amino acids. The V segment lost 2 bases and the J segment 3 bases; nucleotides outside the gene matches: 9. This chain's CDR3 is CASSLPRQGANEETQYF. The CDR3 DNA reads TGTGCCAGCAGCTTACCCAGACAGGGGGCGAACGAAGAGACCCAGTACTTC.

The V call is TRBV27, the J call TRBJ1-1; maybe TRBD1 (6 bases). V was shortened by 5 bases and J by 4 bases, with 14 bases between the two germline ends. The CDR3 loop spans 14 amino acids. Germline-derived CDR1 and CDR2 are MNHEY and SMNVEV (reference sequence). CDR3 sequence reads: CASSQGHSGTEAFF. For the CDR3, the DNA is TGTGCCAGCAGTCAGGGACACTCGGGCACTGAAGCTTTCTTT.

The CDR3 region is CASSVEAGKIRANEQFF. For the CDR3, the DNA is TGTGCCAGCAGCGTAGAAGCAGGGAAGATCCGAGCGAATGAGCAGTTCTTC. This chain joins TRBV9 and TRBJ2-1; D is possibly TRBD1 (5 bases). The germline V gene encodes CDR1 SGDLS and CDR2 YYNGEE. The CDR3 length is 17 residues. V was clipped by 0 bases and J by 7 bases, with 20 bases between them.

V is TRBV6-6 and J is TRBJ2-3; TRBD2 matches at 7 bases. In germline, CDR1 is MNHNY, CDR2 SVGAGI (reference sequence). With 0 bases clipped from V and 6 bases from J, the junction kept 9 bases outside the gene matches. There are 16 residues in the CDR3. CDR3 sequence reads: CASSYSKAGAEDTQYF. CDR3 sequence (DNA): TGTGCCAGCAGTTACTCGAAGGCGGGAGCGGAGGATACGCAGTATTTT.

The chain links TRBV6-5 to TRBJ2-2, with D perhaps TRBD1 or TRBD2 (5 bases each). Germline V CDR1 and CDR2: MNHEY, SVGAGI. V dropped 10 bases and J dropped 6 bases, with 21 bases sitting between them. This CDR3 spans 15 amino acids. This CDR3 reads CATKRTKGRAGELFF. Here the CDR3 DNA reads TGTGCCACCAAAAGAACCAAGGGACGGGCCGGGGAGCTGTTTTTT.

V gene TRBV27 combines with J gene TRBJ2-1; 7 nucleotides match TRBD1. Per germline, CDR1 MNHEY and CDR2 SMNVEV (reference sequence). After removal of 5 bases from V and 5 bases from J, the junction contained 6 bases not matched to a gene. This CDR3 spans 14 amino acids. CDR3 in amino acids: CASSPQGLHNEQFF. The DNA for the CDR3 is TGTGCCAGCAGTCCACAGGGGTTACACAATGAGCAGTTCTTC.

The V gene is TRBV6-1, the J gene TRBJ2-5; D is tentatively TRBD1 or TRBD2 (5 bases each). Germline assignment: CDR1 MNHNS and CDR2 SASEGT. The CDR3 totals 15 residues. V was shortened by 6 bases and J by 2 bases, with 16 bases between the two germline ends. The CDR3 DNA reads as TGTGCCAGCAGATTAGAGGGACCACTACAAGAGACCCAGTACTTC. Translation: CASRLEGPLQETQYF.

A word on this clone: Other DNA sequences within the sample encode an identical CDR3. This chain uses TRBV7-9 with TRBJ2-1; D is unresolved. This CDR3 is built from 13 residues. V lost 1 base, J lost 5 bases, and 6 bases lay in between. Germline-derived CDR1 and CDR2 are SEHNR and FQNEAQ (reference sequence). CDR3 bases: TGTGCCAGCAGCTTAGTATCCGACAATGAGCAGTTCTTC. Translating it yields CASSLVSDNEQFF.

This sequence joins TRBV10-1 and TRBJ2-2; 7 nucleotides agree with TRBD2. The CDR3 has 15 amino acids. In germline, CDR1 is WNHNN, CDR2 SYGVQD (reference sequence). The junction had 6 bases not matched to a gene; V was cut back by 8 bases and J by 0 bases. CDR3 bases: TGCGCCAGCGGAGAGGCGGGAGCGAACACCGGGGAGCTGTTTTTT. It specifies CASGEAGANTGELFF.

The gene calls are TRBV27 and TRBJ2-2, with D possibly matching TRBD1 (5 bases). This CDR3 is 16 amino acids long. V was clipped by 7 bases and J by 0 bases, with 15 bases between them. Germline assignment: CDR1 MNHEY and CDR2 SMNVEV (reference sequence). The CDR3 DNA sequence: TGTGCCAGCACCCACCTCGCAGGGACGAACACCGGGGAGCTGTTTTTT. This gives the protein CASTHLAGTNTGELFF.